This TCR beta chain emerged from a study of beta chain features in type 1 diabetes. Reverse transcription of all isolated RNA meant that expressed TCRB transcripts were sequenced. Some clones are missing from TCRdb's copy, which holds only in-frame ones; the method was immunoSEQ multiplex PCR. The data contain about 900,000 clones, 17% of them singletons. Trimming cost V 5 bases and J 4 bases, with 15 bases left between them. This CDR3 has 14 amino acids. Germline V gene sequence: CDR1 MNHEY, CDR2 SMNVEV (reference sequence). This clone was seen more than once but under ten times. Purities in excess of 95% were seen in all sorted populations.

The TCR comes from a woman younger than 35 in good health. V and J are TRBV27 and TRBJ2-7, with TRBD1 as a possible D gene (6 bases). The specimen was naive CD4+ T cells from blood. The CDR3 here is CASSTSRQGYEQYF. CDR3 nucleotide sequence: TGTGCCAGCAGTACCTCCCGGCAGGGGTACGAGCAGTACTTC.